This T cell receptor (beta chain) appears in the sequencing data of a study of a mutant IDH1 vaccine in newly diagnosed glioma. On the study more broadly: Of the patients given treatment, about 62% were male and 37.5% were female, and a mean age of roughly 40 years was recorded. Before enrollment, patients got radiotherapy alone, temozolomide alone, or mostly the combination. Whole-study results and caveats: In roughly 93% of patients, immune responses induced by the vaccine occurred.

Trimming cost V 7 bases and J 7 bases, with 16 bases left between them. The germline V gene has CDR1 SQVTM and CDR2 ANQGSEA. The CDR3 extends over 12 amino acids. About this clone itself: No antigen is known for it.

The method was immunoSEQ multiplex PCR; TCRdb's version includes in-frame clones alone and lacks a portion of them. The sample has approximately 35,000 clones, 75% to 90% seen once. The time point: baseline, week 1 (first vaccination visit). As to treatment: pre-vaccination baseline after standard-of-care therapy. Each donor presented with a new WHO grade 3 or 4 astrocytoma that tested IDH1-mutant and showed ATRX loss. The V gene is TRBV29-1, the J gene TRBJ1-1, with a tentative D call TRBD1 (6 bases). The starting material was PBMCs, obtained from a glioma patient treated with radiotherapy, temozolomide or both. The sequence derives from a woman aged 40-49 years with glioma. CDR3 loop: CSATRGGVEAFF. The CDR3 DNA reads as TGCAGCGCAACGAGGGGGGGCGTTGAAGCTTTCTTT.